The clone carrying this T cell receptor (beta chain) was detected a few times. Its target is not known. The V and J ends lost 5 bases and 2 bases respectively, with 9 bases between them. Germline CDR1 and CDR2: SEHNR and FQNEAQ (reference sequence). CDR3 size: 13 residues. Sorted populations all had greater than 95% purity. These data belong to a study of beta chain features in type 1 diabetes. Notes on the study in general: VDJ junctions sequenced from type 1 diabetes patients showed fewer insertions and more deletions.

Of the isolated RNA, all was reverse transcribed, and so the sequenced material was expressed TCRB transcripts. Several million reads on average were seen across naive, central memory and regulatory T cell samples. The assay was immunoSEQ multiplex PCR, and TCRdb's table has in-frame clones only and misses some. This sample has about 300,000 clones, with 8% found just once. The rearrangement joins TRBV7-9 to TRBJ2-5; D is ambiguous. Sequences were obtained from central memory CD4+ T cells from blood. The sequence was obtained from a woman aged 18 to 35 in good health. CDR3 DNA sequence: TGTGCCAGCAGCATCGGGCCGCAAGAGACCCAGTACTTC. Protein product: CASSIGPQETQYF. The entire variable domain, with the rest obtained from reference TRBV7-9 and TRBJ2-5, is as follows: DTGVSQNPRHKITKRGQNVTFRCDPISEHNRLYWYRQTLGQGPEFLTYFQNEAQLEKSRLLSDRFSAERPKGSFSTLEIQRTEQGDSAMYLCASSIGPQETQYFGPGTRLLVL.